This T cell receptor (beta chain) was sequenced during a study of blood T cell repertoires in COVID-19. Study overall: Samples representing acute and convalescent COVID-19 were sourced from the United States, Italy and Spain. The analysed material was cDNA or gDNA that came from T cells, B-cell-depleted T cells, or PBMCs.

Original processing notes: Amplification of reference gene primers was used by the study to estimate nucleated cell counts. Only in-frame clones appear in the TCRdb table, and some are missing; sequencing was by immunoSEQ multiplex PCR. V, J and clone size are those of that table, while D and trimming were read from the DNA. This table holds 450,000 or so clones, around 90% found once. Seattle patient enrollment occurred during active infection, with longitudinal follow-up thereafter. The germline V gene encodes CDR1 SGHTA and CDR2 FQGNSA. The V end lost 4 bases, the J end lost 3 bases, and 10 bases lay between the germline ends. The CDR3 extends over 13 amino acids.

The source material was peripheral blood. This TCR came from a man between 18 and 35 years old with COVID-19, enrolled during active disease. The V call is TRBV7-2, the J call TRBJ2-7, with D uncertain. CDR3 bases: TGTGCCAGCAGCTCAGTTTTTAACTACGAGCAGTACTTC. This codes for CASSSVFNYEQYF.